Listed below are T cell receptor beta chains from one sample, sequenced in a study of T cell responses to AZD1222 COVID-19 vaccine. Using immunoSEQ multiplex PCR, the repertoire was profiled, and TCRdb retains in-frame clones only, with some absent. The sample carries about 100,000 clones, about 85% recorded once. This specimen consisted of peripheral blood, obtained 28 days after the second AZD1222 dose. These receptors were collected from an adult who received the AZD1222 COVID-19 vaccine. The conserved cysteine and the conserved F or W are not part of the CDR3 here.

ASSKAGERGKLF | TRBJ1-4 | TRBV5-6
ASSATYSRGGPYNEQF | TRBJ2-1 | TRBV7-9
ASSQDGTAYGYT | TRBJ1-2 | TRBV4-1
ASSPLQGYEQY | TRBJ2-7 | TRBV12-3/TRBV12-4
ATLGTGHYGYT | TRBJ1-2 | TRBV19
ASKGGTDTYEQY | TRBJ2-7 | TRBV6-5
AISDTGSGNAGELF | TRBJ2-2 | TRBV10-3
AIRTSGGASTGELF | TRBJ2-2 | TRBV10-3
ASSKGQQGTGELF | TRBJ2-2 | TRBV5-8
ASSDPRRGNGYT | TRBJ1-2 | TRBV10-2
ASRKLNTEAF | TRBJ1-1 | TRBV12-3/TRBV12-4
AWSVFSPGSYNSPLH | TRBJ1-6 | TRBV30
ASSPKQGPRVNEQF | TRBJ2-1 | TRBV7-9
ASSWTGSDGYT | TRBJ1-2 | TRBV12-3/TRBV12-4
ASSPFGERVNGYT | TRBJ1-2 | TRBV6-6
ASSRDEKLF | TRBJ1-4 | TRBV4-1
ASSPPSLRGVPPGEQF | TRBJ2-1 | TRBV7-9
ASSYGTANQPQH | TRBJ1-5 | TRBV5-1
ASSLNTDTQY | TRBJ2-3 | TRBV11-2
ASTGATEAF | TRBJ1-1 | TRBV27
ATSTGGVGAYEQY | TRBJ2-7 | TRBV19
ASSQGQGGYNEQF | TRBJ2-1 | TRBV9
ASSLAGGGVYGYT | TRBJ1-2 | TRBV5-8
ASSEGTLGGTQY | TRBJ2-5 | TRBV6-1
ASSPRAATNEKLF | TRBJ1-4 | TRBV7-2
ASSRQGSSAEQY | TRBJ2-7 | TRBV25-1
ASSLRGAVYEQY | TRBJ2-7 | TRBV5-1
ASSGQGGTDTQY | TRBJ2-3 | TRBV6-4
ASRGTGYGYT | TRBJ1-2 | TRBV6-6
ASSLAGWGDEQF | TRBJ2-1 | TRBV5-4
ASSDIQKSSYNSPLH | TRBJ1-6 | TRBV2
ASTKQGRVYSNQPQH | TRBJ1-5 | TRBV21-1
ASSLNRGEQY | TRBJ2-7 | TRBV7-8
ASSTGHLQETQY | TRBJ2-5 | TRBV11-2
ASSSMGLSSYNEQF | TRBJ2-1 | TRBV5-4
ASSPRKGLSYEQY | TRBJ2-7 | TRBV11-2
ASSFNGQGREKLF | TRBJ1-4 | TRBV5-1
ASKGGRGPISYGYT | TRBJ1-2 | TRBV5-1
ASSARTNQPQH | TRBJ1-5 | TRBV9
ASSAGQGTSEQY | TRBJ2-7 | TRBV10-1
ASSQDLFGTRSYGYT | TRBJ1-2 | TRBV3-1/TRBV3-2
ATQRRQSSYNEQF | TRBJ2-1 | TRBV5-6
ATSPRWTAQETQY | TRBJ2-5 | TRBV24-1
ASSGTSSGYT | TRBJ1-2 | TRBV10-2
ASSFRSGNTIY | TRBJ1-3 | TRBV27
ASTRQVSYEQY | TRBJ2-7 | TRBV2
ASSSFRAETQY | TRBJ2-5 | TRBV12-3/TRBV12-4
ASSSGPENYGYT | TRBJ1-2 | TRBV7-2
ASSQTTGPLGETQY | TRBJ2-5 | TRBV3-1/TRBV3-2
AWSVLTNNSPLH | TRBJ1-6 | TRBV30
AISESLGLGDEQF | TRBJ2-1 | TRBV10-3
ASSVGAGGAGEKLF | TRBJ1-4 | TRBV9
ASSSGTGMYEQY | TRBJ2-7 | TRBV7-2
ASRPDSDNTEAF | TRBJ1-1 | TRBV5-4
ASSLEGNTEAF | TRBJ1-1 | TRBV7-2
ASSSIAGDSYEQY | TRBJ2-7 | TRBV6-2/TRBV6-3
ASSPDGYSEQY | TRBJ2-7 | TRBV11-3
ASSLAGRTVLNTEAF | TRBJ1-1 | TRBV7-6